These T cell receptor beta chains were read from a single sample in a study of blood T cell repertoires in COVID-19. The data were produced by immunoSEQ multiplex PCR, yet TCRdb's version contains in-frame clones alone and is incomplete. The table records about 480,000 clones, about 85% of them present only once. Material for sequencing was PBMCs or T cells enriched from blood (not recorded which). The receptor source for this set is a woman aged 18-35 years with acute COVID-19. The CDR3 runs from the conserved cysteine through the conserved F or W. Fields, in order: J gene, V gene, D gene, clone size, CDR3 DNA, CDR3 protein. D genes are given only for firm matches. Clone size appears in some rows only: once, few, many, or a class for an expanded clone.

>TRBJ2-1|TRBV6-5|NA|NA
TGTGCCAGCAGGGCGGCTGTCTCCTACAATGAGCAGTTCTTC
CASRAAVSYNEQFF
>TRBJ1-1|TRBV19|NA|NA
TGTGCCAGTAGTATAGTGCGGGATGTGAACACTGAAGCTTTCTTT
CASSIVRDVNTEAFF
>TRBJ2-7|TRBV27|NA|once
TGTGCCAGCAAGCCTGGCGGGCGCCCCTACGAGCAGTACTTC
CASKPGGRPYEQYF
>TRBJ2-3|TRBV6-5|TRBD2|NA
TGTGCCAGCAGTTTTCGGGGGGGCTGGGATACGCAGTATTTT
CASSFRGGWDTQYF
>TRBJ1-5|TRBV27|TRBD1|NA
TGTGCCAGCCGGGACAGGGGGCCGGCTCAGCCCCAGCATTTT
CASRDRGPAQPQHF
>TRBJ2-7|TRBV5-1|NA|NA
TGCGCCAGCAGCTTGGTGTACAGCTCCTACGAGCAGTACTTC
CASSLVYSSYEQYF
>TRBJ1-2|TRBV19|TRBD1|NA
TGTGCCAGTAGTATCCTGACAGGGGCTACCAACTATGGCTACACCTTC
CASSILTGATNYGYTF
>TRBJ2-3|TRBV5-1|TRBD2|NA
TGCGCCAGCAGCGACACAACCGGGACTAGGTCCACAGATACGCAGTATTTT
CASSDTTGTRSTDTQYF
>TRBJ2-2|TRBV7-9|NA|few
TGTGCCAGCAGCTTAAATGAGCGTACGGGGGAGCTGTTTTTT
CASSLNERTGELFF
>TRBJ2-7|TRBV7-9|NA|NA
TGTGCCAGCAGCTCCCTCAGCTCCTACGAGCAGTACTTC
CASSSLSSYEQYF
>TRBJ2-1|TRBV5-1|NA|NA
TGCGCCAGCAGCTTTTATTCAACTTCCTCTTCCTACAATGAGCAGTTCTTC
CASSFYSTSSSYNEQFF
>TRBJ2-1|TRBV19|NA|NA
TGTGCCACCCGGACAAGCCCCTACAATGAGCAGTTCTTC
CATRTSPYNEQFF
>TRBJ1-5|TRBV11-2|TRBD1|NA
TGTGCCAGCAGCTTAGATCGAGAGACAGGGGGCCGACAGCCCCAGCATTTT
CASSLDRETGGRQPQHF
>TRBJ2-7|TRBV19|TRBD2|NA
TGTGCCAGTAGTATAGGAGGGACTAGCGGCTACGAGCAGTACTTC
CASSIGGTSGYEQYF
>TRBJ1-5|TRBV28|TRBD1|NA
TGTGCCAGCAGGTACCTAGGAGGACAGGGGTTTAGGCCCCAGCATTTT
CASRYLGGQGFRPQHF
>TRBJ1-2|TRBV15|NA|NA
TGTGCCACCAGCCCCCCCTGGACAGAAGCTAACTATGGCTACACCTTC
CATSPPWTEANYGYTF
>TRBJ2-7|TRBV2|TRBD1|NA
TGTGCCAGCAGCGGACAGGGGGCGATCTACGAGCAGTACTTC
CASSGQGAIYEQYF
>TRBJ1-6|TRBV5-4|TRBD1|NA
TGTGCCAGCAGCTCCCGACAGGGAACGGGATCACCCCTCCACTTT
CASSSRQGTGSPLHF
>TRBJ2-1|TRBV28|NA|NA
TGTGCCAGCAGTTCCAGGCAATTGGGCCTTACTGAGCAGTTCTTC
CASSSRQLGLTEQFF
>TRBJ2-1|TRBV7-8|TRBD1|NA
TGTGCCAGCAGCCACCGGGACAGTACTTACAATGAGCAGTTCTTC
CASSHRDSTYNEQFF
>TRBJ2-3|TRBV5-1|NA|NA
TGCGCCAGCAGCTTGAGTCCCCCGGGAGGCACAGATACGCAGTATTTT
CASSLSPPGGTDTQYF
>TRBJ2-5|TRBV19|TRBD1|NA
TGTGCCAGTAGTATAACAGGGGGTCTAGCGACCCAGTACTTC
CASSITGGLATQYF
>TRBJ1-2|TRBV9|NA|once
TGTGCCAGCAGCGTAGGAGGGCAGGGGAACTATGGCTACACCTTC
CASSVGGQGNYGYTF
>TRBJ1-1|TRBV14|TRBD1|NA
TGTGCCAGCAGCCTCCGACAGGGACGAGAAGCTTTCTTT
CASSLRQGREAFF
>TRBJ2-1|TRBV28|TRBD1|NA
TGTGCCAGCAGTAAAAGGGGGCCCAATGAGCAGTTCTTC
CASSKRGPNEQFF
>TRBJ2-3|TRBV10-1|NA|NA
TGCGCCAGCAGTGAGCACCCGGGGAGCACAGATACGCAGTATTTT
CASSEHPGSTDTQYF
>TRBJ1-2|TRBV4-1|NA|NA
TGCGCCAGCAGCCAAGAAGCCGCGGGCGCGGGCTACACCTTC
CASSQEAAGAGYTF
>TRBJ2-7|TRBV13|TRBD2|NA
TGTGCCAGCAGCGCCCTAAGGCGGGAGGAATCCTACGAGCAGTACTTC
CASSALRREESYEQYF
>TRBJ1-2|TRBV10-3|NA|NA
TGTGCCATCAGTGAGTCGACAGCTAACTATGGCTACACCTTC
CAISESTANYGYTF
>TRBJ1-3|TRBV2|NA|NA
TGTGCCAGCATCAAGGGGCCTGGAAACACCATATATTTT
CASIKGPGNTIYF
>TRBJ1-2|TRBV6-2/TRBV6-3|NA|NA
TGTGCCAGCAGTTACAGACAGAACTATGGCTACACCTTC
CASSYRQNYGYTF
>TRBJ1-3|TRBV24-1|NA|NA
TGTGCCACCAGTGATTTATCGACAGAGTCTGGAAACACCATATATTTT
CATSDLSTESGNTIYF
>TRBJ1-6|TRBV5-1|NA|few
TGCGCCAGCAGCATCGGTCCGACGGGGAATTCACCCCTCCACTTT
CASSIGPTGNSPLHF
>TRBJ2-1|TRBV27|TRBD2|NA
TGTGCCAGCAGTTTCGGTCTAGCGGGAGGGCCAGGTGAGCAGTTCTTC
CASSFGLAGGPGEQFF
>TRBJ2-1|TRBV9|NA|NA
TGTGCCAGCAGCTTACATAGAGGGGAGCAGTTCTTC
CASSLHRGEQFF
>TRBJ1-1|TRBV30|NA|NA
TGTGCCTGGAGTCAGACATACAACACTGAAGCTTTCTTT
CAWSQTYNTEAFF
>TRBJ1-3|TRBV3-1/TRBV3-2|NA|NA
TGTGCCAGCAGCCAACTAGGAAACACCATATATTTT
CASSQLGNTIYF
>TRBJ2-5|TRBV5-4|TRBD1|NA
TGTGCCAGCAGCTTGCCCGGGACAGGGAGAGAGACCCAGTACTTC
CASSLPGTGRETQYF
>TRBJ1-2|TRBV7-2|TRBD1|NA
TGTGCCAGCAGCTCTATGACAGGGGTGAGGTATGGCTACACCTTC
CASSSMTGVRYGYTF
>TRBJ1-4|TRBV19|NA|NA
TGTGCCAGTAGTAGCACCGCGGCCTTCGAAAAACTGTTTTTT
CASSSTAAFEKLFF
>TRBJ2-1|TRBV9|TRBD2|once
TGTGCCAGCAGCGTCCTCTCCTCGGGGGGATCAGGTGAGCAGTTCTTC
CASSVLSSGGSGEQFF
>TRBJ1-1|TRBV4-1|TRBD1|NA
TGCGCCAGCAGCGAGGACAGGGGGATGAACACTGAAGCTTTCTTT
CASSEDRGMNTEAFF
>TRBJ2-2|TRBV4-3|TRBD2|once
TGCGCCAGCAGCCAAGATCTCCCCAGCCGGGGGGACACCGGGGAGCTGTTTTTT
CASSQDLPSRGDTGELFF
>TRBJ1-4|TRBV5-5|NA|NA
TGTGCCAGCAGCTTAACGGTAGCTAATGAAAAACTGTTTTTT
CASSLTVANEKLFF
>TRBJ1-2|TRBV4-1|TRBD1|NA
TGCGCCAGCAGCTCTTACAGGGGGCGAGACTATGGCTACACCTTC
CASSSYRGRDYGYTF
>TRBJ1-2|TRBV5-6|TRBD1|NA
TGTGCCAGCAGCTCCCAGGGGGAGGACTATGGCTACACCTTC
CASSSQGEDYGYTF
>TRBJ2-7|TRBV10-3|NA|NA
TGTGCCATCAGTGAGTTAAAGAGCTCCTACGAGCAGTACTTC
CAISELKSSYEQYF
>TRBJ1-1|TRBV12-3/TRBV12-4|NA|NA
TGTGCCAGCAGTTTTGGCGGGGAAGCTTTCTTT
CASSFGGEAFF
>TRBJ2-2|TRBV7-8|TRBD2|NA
TGTGCCAGCAGCTTAGAACTAGCGGGAGTCACCGGGGAGCTGTTTTTT
CASSLELAGVTGELFF
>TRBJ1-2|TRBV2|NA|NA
TGTGCCAGCGAACCATTGGACAGCGGAAATTATGGCTACACCTTC
CASEPLDSGNYGYTF
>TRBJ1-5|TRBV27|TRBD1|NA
TGTGCCAGCAGCCGAACAGGGGTAGGGCAGCCCCAGCATTTT
CASSRTGVGQPQHF
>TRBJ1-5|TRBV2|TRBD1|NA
TGTGCCAGCAGACCGGGACAGGGGACCTTGGGGAATCAGCCCCAGCATTTT
CASRPGQGTLGNQPQHF
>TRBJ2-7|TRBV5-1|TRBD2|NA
TGCGCCAGCAGCGTAGCGGGGGTGAGGGAGGAGCAGTACTTC
CASSVAGVREEQYF
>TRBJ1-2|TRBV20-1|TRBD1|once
TGCAGTGCTAGTAGAGGGACAGCGTATGGCTACACCTTC
CSASRGTAYGYTF
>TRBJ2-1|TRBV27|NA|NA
TGTGCCAGCATTAGCACAGGTACCCGATCTTACAATGAGCAGTTCTTC
CASISTGTRSYNEQFF
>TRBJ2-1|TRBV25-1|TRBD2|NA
TGTGCCAGCGGCCGGGGGGTTTTCTACAATGAGCAGTTCTTC
CASGRGVFYNEQFF
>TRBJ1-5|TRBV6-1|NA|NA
TGTGCCAGCAGTGAAGCTGGGGGCCAGCCCCAGCATTTT
CASSEAGGQPQHF
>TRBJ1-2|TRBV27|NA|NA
TGTGCCAGCAGTTCTTTCAGTGGAGGGAGCTATGGCTACACCTTC
CASSSFSGGSYGYTF
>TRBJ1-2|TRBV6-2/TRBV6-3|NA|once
TGTGCCAGCAGTCCAGAGACAGGCCGATATGGCTACACCTTC
CASSPETGRYGYTF
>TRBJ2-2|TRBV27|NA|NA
TGTGCCAGCAGTCCCTTAGAAGACAGAAACGGGGAGCTGTTTTTT
CASSPLEDRNGELFF